The present T cell receptor beta chain was sequenced within a study of blood T cell repertoires in COVID-19. The CDR3 spans 14 residues. CDR1 is SGHVS and CDR2 is FNYEAQ in the germline V gene. V lost 1 base to trimming and J lost 2 bases, with 9 bases between them. Here immunoSEQ multiplex PCR was the method, and the copy in TCRdb shows in-frame clones only, minus some. The sample has 70,000 or so clones, about four fifths seen once. The material sequenced was peripheral blood. The chain carries TRBV7-6 and TRBJ2-7; perhaps TRBD2 as D (6 bases). This TCR derives from a human donor in a cohort sampled during active COVID-19. In DNA form, the CDR3 reads TGTGCCAGCAGCTTAGGCCCGGGGGCCTACGAGCAGTACTTC. Translated: CASSLGPGAYEQYF.